This TCR beta chain was captured by sequencing in a study of shared clonotypes between healthy human individuals. Comments on this clone: Within the sample, other DNA sequences also encode this same CDR3.

Samples underwent the assay at deep level. Several immunoSEQ 96-well plates shared each subset's DNA, each plate a replicate. Libraries were prepared by immunoSEQ multiplex PCR; TCRdb keeps only in-frame clonotypes and omits some of them. The table shows 2 million to 3 million clones, with approximately 93% occurring only once. The sequence was obtained from a man aged 18 to 30 in good health. Some clones in this sample may be carry-over from other donors' samples. Sample: naive CD4+ T cells from PBMCs. Subset described: CD45RA+ positively selected.

In nucleotides, the CDR3 is TGTGCCAGCAGCGTAGGTGGGAGGAGTACAGATACGCAGTATTTT. Protein sequence: CASSVGGRSTDTQYF. The rearrangement joins TRBV9 to TRBJ2-3, with D maybe TRBD2 (6 bases). This CDR3 has 15 residues. Germline CDR1 SGDLS, CDR2 YYNGEE. V was clipped by 0 bases and J by 3 bases, with 11 bases between them.